Below, 24 T cell receptor beta chains from the same sample are listed, as sequenced in a study of CD8+CD57+ T cells in acquired aplastic anemia. Both TCR beta VDJ combination and CDR3 sequence profiling were carried out. Genomic DNA was the template for this profiling. A single record per CDR3 protein comes from TCRdb applying MiXCR to the reads. This table has 150,000 to 200,000 distinct CDR3 sequences, roughly 63% appearing once. The sequenced material came from sorted CD4+, CD8+, or CD8+CD57+ T cells (not recorded which) from PBMCs. The receptors derive from a human donor in good health.

This clonotype has just one count. The J gene is TRBJ2-1, the V gene TRBV9; 8 nucleotides line up with TRBD1. Germline V CDR1 and CDR2: SGDLS, YYNGEE. CDR3 size: 15 residues. V dropped 3 bases and J dropped 3; count of bases not matched to a gene: 5. CDR3 protein: CASSARTGNYNEQFF. The DNA for the CDR3 is TGTGCCAGCAGCGCACGGACAGGGAACTACAATGAGCAGTTCTTC.

The rearrangement links TRBV5-1 to TRBJ1-5; 9 positions match TRBD1. The CDR3 covers 17 residues. CDR1 SGHRS and CDR2 YFSETQ come from the germline V gene. V gave up 1 base and J gave up 2 bases; unmatched junction bases: 7. For the CDR3, the DNA is TGCGCCAGCAGCTTGACAGGGGGCAATAACGGCAATCAGCCCCAGCATTTT. Translation: CASSLTGGNNGNQPQHF.

This clonotype was found many times. The chain combines TRBV4-3 with TRBJ2-3; perhaps D is TRBD1 or TRBD2 (5 bases each). The ends were cut back, 4 bases at V and 2 bases at J, with 16 bases in the middle. The germline gives CDR1 LGHNA, CDR2 YSLEER. The length of the CDR3 is 16 residues. The CDR3 loop is CASSPSPGPYTDTQYF. The CDR3 DNA sequence: TGCGCCAGCAGCCCCAGCCCGGGACCCTACACAGATACGCAGTATTTT.

This clonotype was found many times. The V call is TRBV29-1, the J call TRBJ2-7; 7 nucleotides line up with TRBD2. This CDR3 contains 14 residues. In germline, CDR1 is SQVTM, CDR2 ANQGSEA. V trimming: 4 bases; J trimming: 0 bases; junction bases outside the gene matches: 6. The CDR3 here is CSVGEGLGSYEQYF. In DNA, the CDR3 is TGCAGCGTTGGGGAGGGGCTTGGCTCCTACGAGCAGTACTTC.

The rearrangement uses TRBV24-1 and TRBJ2-3; 12 bases fit TRBD2. CDR1 is KGHDR, CDR2 SFDVKD, per germline. V was clipped by 11 bases and J by 7 bases; unmatched bases: 15. The CDR3 has 16 amino acids. CDR3 bases: TGTGCCAGCAGCATAACTAGCGGGGGGATACCGAATACGCAGTATTTT. It encodes CASSITSGGIPNTQYF.

This rearrangement joins TRBV15 to TRBJ2-7; the D call may be TRBD1 or TRBD2 (5 bases each). V shed 3 bases and J shed 5 bases, with 17 bases lying between them. The CDR3 consists of 15 residues. The germline CDR1 and CDR2 sequences are LNHNV and YYDKDF (reference sequence). The CDR3 DNA is TGTGCCACCAGCAGGCCGCCCCTGGGGGTCCACGAGCAGTACTTC. It yields the protein CATSRPPLGVHEQYF.

As regards this clonotype: One junction end does not reproduce the germline sequence, and a read error may be involved. The chain links TRBV20-1 to TRBJ2-7, with 8 bases matching TRBD1. The V gene's germline CDR1 is DFQATT and CDR2 SNEGSKA (reference sequence). The CDR3 loop spans 16 amino acids. This chain's CDR3 is CSAQRITGGTTYEQHF. CDR3 nucleotides: TGCAGTGCTCAACGAATTACAGGGGGAACTACCTACGAGCAGCACTTC.

In the case of this clonotype: An end of the junction does not agree with germline; a read error may underlie this. The chain couples TRBV2 to TRBJ1-1; tentative D call: TRBD1 (5 bases). This CDR3 contains 15 residues. From germline, CDR1 is SNHLY and CDR2 FYNNEI. CDR3 residues: CACSAPGRANTEAFF. The DNA for the CDR3 is TGTGCCTGCAGTGCTCCGGGACGGGCGAACACTGAAGCTTTCTTT.

The rearrangement joins TRBV4-2 to TRBJ2-2; D uncertain. The CDR3 spans 16 residues. Germline CDR1 reads LGHNA; CDR2 reads YNFKEQ. V was cut by 3 bases and J by 0 bases, with 11 bases left in between. The CDR3 DNA is TGTGCCAGCAGCCATTTCCCGGAATCGAACACCGGGGAGCTGTTTTTT. This codes for CASSHFPESNTGELFF.

The chain has TRBV15 and TRBJ2-7; 7 bases are a match to TRBD1. CDR1 is LNHNV, CDR2 YYDKDF, per germline (reference sequence). J was trimmed by 5 bases and V by 3 bases; bases with no gene match: 10. CDR3 size: 15 residues. DNA of the CDR3: TGTGCCACCAGCAGGCCGGGACAGAGGATCCACGAGCAGTACTTC. It specifies CATSRPGQRIHEQYF.

The V gene is TRBV19, the J gene TRBJ2-1, with no clear D. There are 14 residues in the CDR3. Germline assignment: CDR1 LNHDA and CDR2 SQIVND (reference sequence). V was shortened by 0 bases and J by 7 bases, with 10 bases between the two germline ends. The chain's CDR3 is CASSIDPHYNEQFF. CDR3 DNA sequence: TGTGCCAGTAGTATAGATCCCCACTATAATGAGCAGTTCTTC.

The chain uses TRBV19 and TRBJ1-1; D gene uncertain. The V and J ends lost 5 bases and 0 bases respectively, with 4 bases between them. From germline, CDR1 is LNHDA and CDR2 SQIVND (reference sequence). The CDR3 spans 12 residues. This CDR3 reads CASSYVNTEAFF. DNA for the CDR3: TGTGCCAGTAGTTACGTGAACACTGAAGCTTTCTTT.

Turning to this clonotype: The junction departs from germline at one end; a sequencing error may be responsible. The rearrangement joins TRBV20-1 to TRBJ2-2, with 13 bases fitting TRBD2. The CDR3 has 18 amino acids. CDR1 and CDR2 from the germline V gene are DFQATT and SNEGSKA (reference sequence). CDR3 in DNA: TGCAGTGCTAGAGATTCGACTAGCGGGGGGTATGACACCGGGAAGCTGTTTTTT. Encoded protein: CSARDSTSGGYDTGKLFF.

The DNA for the CDR3 is TGTGCCAGCAGCGTCCGGAGTGGAGACATTCAGTACTTC. Encoded protein: CASSVRSGDIQYF. The chain employs TRBV7-9 and TRBJ2-4; the D is unclear. CDR3 length: 13 residues. CDR1 is SEHNR and CDR2 is FQNEAQ in the germline V gene (reference sequence). V was trimmed by 5 bases and J by 8 bases, leaving 13 bases between them.

J is TRBJ2-7 and V is TRBV7-3, with TRBD1 matching 7 bases. Germline V gives CDR1 SGHTA, CDR2 FQGTGA. The CDR3 runs to 15 residues. V trimming: 6 bases; J trimming: 3 bases; junction bases outside the gene matches: 11. For the CDR3, the DNA is TGTGCCAGCAGGTCAAACCGGGACAGTCTCTACGAGCAGTACTTC. It encodes CASRSNRDSLYEQYF.

This chain uses TRBV5-1 with TRBJ2-3; D could derive from TRBD1 or TRBD2 (5 bases each). The CDR3 is 14 residues long. V was cut by 0 bases and J by 6 bases, with 11 bases left in between. In germline, CDR1 is SGHRS, CDR2 YFSETQ. CDR3 sequence (DNA): TGCGCCAGCAGCTTGGAGGGGACCACTGATACGCAGTATTTT. Translating gives CASSLEGTTDTQYF.

About this clonotype itself: Lacking the conserved final phenylalanine or tryptophan, this CDR3 likely reflects a read error. J is TRBJ2-6 and V is TRBV7-9, with D unresolved. Germline V gene data show CDR1 as SEHNR and CDR2 as FQNEAQ (reference sequence). This CDR3 has 14 amino acids. Trimming left V 3 bases short and J 1 base short, with 4 bases between. The CDR3 region is CASSFSSGANVLTS. CDR3 DNA: TGTGCCAGCAGCTTCTCTTCTGGGGCCAACGTCCTGACTTCC.

This clonotype was recorded many times. This chain uses TRBV4-2 with TRBJ2-7; 9 nucleotides match TRBD1. The CDR3 totals 15 residues. In germline, CDR1 is LGHNA, CDR2 YNFKEQ. V trimming: 1 base; J trimming: 3 bases; junction bases outside the gene matches: 4. The CDR3, as DNA: TGTGCCAGCAGCCAAGGGACAGGGGCAAACTACGAGCAGTACTTC. It codes for CASSQGTGANYEQYF.

The CDR3 nucleotides read TGTGCCAGTAGCCGAAGACAGGGGGTAGGAGTGAACACTGAAGCTTTCTTT. This encodes CASSRRQGVGVNTEAFF. This chain joins TRBV19 and TRBJ1-1; 9 nucleotides align to TRBD1. Germline-derived CDR1 and CDR2 are LNHDA and SQIVND (reference sequence). The CDR3 is 17 residues long. The V gene end was trimmed by 6 bases and the J gene end by 0 bases; junction bases not matched to a gene: 11. Filled out from reference TRBV19 and TRBJ1-1, the complete variable domain reads DGGITQSPKYLFRKEGQNVTLSCEQNLNHDAMYWYRQDPGQGLRLIYYSQIVNDFQKGDIAEGYSVSREKKESFPLTVTSAQKNPTAFYLCASSRRQGVGVNTEAFFGQGTRLTVV.

This chain links TRBV9 with TRBJ1-1; D is unclear. Germline V gene data show CDR1 as SGDLS and CDR2 as YYNGEE. Trimming pared 6 bases from V and 10 bases from J, leaving 4 bases between. The CDR3 contains 8 residues. CDR3: CASNPAFF. The DNA of the CDR3 is TGTGCCAGCAATCCAGCTTTCTTT.

This clonotype was recorded many times. V is TRBV29-1 and J is TRBJ2-3, with 11 bases matching TRBD2. The V gene's germline CDR1 is SQVTM and CDR2 ANQGSEA. Trimming removed 3 bases from V and 0 bases from J; junction bases left unmatched: 2. The CDR3 sequence is 15 residues long. The CDR3 nucleotides are TGCAGCGTTGACTGGACTAGCGGGAGCACAGATACGCAGTATTTT. Translated, it gives CSVDWTSGSTDTQYF.

The rearrangement uses TRBV5-5 and TRBJ2-3, with D maybe TRBD2 (5 bases). In germline, CDR1 is SGHKS, CDR2 YYEKEE (reference sequence). The CDR3 totals 17 residues. The V end lost 4 bases, the J end lost 1 base, and 19 bases lay between the germline ends. The CDR3 sequence is CASSPRSRERGTDTQYF. The CDR3 DNA reads TGTGCCAGCAGCCCCCGATCGAGGGAGAGAGGCACAGATACGCAGTATTTT.

The genes are TRBV7-2 and TRBJ1-1, with D uncertain. Trimming took off 3 bases at V and 8 bases at J, with 10 bases between the two ends. CDR1 is SGHTA and CDR2 is FQGNSA in the germline V gene. The length of the CDR3 is 12 residues. CDR3 sequence (DNA): TGTGCCAGCAGCTTGGCCTCACGGGAAGCTTTCTTT. Translating gives CASSLASREAFF.

This clonotype was counted many times. This chain links TRBV14 with TRBJ1-1, with D perhaps matching TRBD1 (6 bases). This CDR3 comprises 16 residues. Germline lookup yields CDR1 SGHDN and CDR2 FVKESK. The V end was cut by 3 bases, the J end by 5 bases, with 19 bases between. CDR3 in amino acids: CASSHAVRGARTEAFF. The CDR3 DNA reads TGTGCCAGCAGCCATGCCGTTCGGGGGGCAAGGACTGAAGCTTTCTTT.